This TCR beta chain was observed in a study of blood T cell repertoires in COVID-19. Overall study: PBMCs, B-cell-depleted T cells, or T cells provided the cDNA or gDNA that made up the material.

Sequencing used immunoSEQ multiplex PCR; TCRdb keeps in-frame clones, though not all of them. The profile shows 97,000 or so clones, over 80% of them singletons. Trimming left V 5 bases short and J 8 bases short, with 21 bases between. The germline CDR1 and CDR2 sequences are SGHAT and FQNNGV. CDR3 length: 16 amino acids. The sequencing input was peripheral blood. The chain employs TRBV11-2 and TRBJ1-4; D is perhaps TRBD1 (6 bases). This clonotype was sampled from an older man with acute or convalescent COVID-19. CDR3 in amino acids: CASSLPNRASVEKLFF. As DNA, the CDR3 is TGTGCCAGCAGCCTTCCGAACAGGGCCTCAGTAGAAAAACTGTTTTTT.